This is a list of T cell receptor beta chains from one sample in a study of T cell responses to AZD1222 COVID-19 vaccine. The method was immunoSEQ multiplex PCR; TCRdb's version includes in-frame clones alone and lacks a portion of them. The sample has 150,000 to 200,000 clones; around 90% are singletons. This specimen was peripheral blood, taken on day 0 of AZD1222 vaccination. These TCRs come from an adult in good health. CDR3s include the opening cysteine and the closing phenylalanine or tryptophan. Clone size is not always given. Where it is, it says once, few, many or a class for expanded clones.

TRBV11-2	-	TRBJ2-3	CASSSSGEVRDTQYF
TRBV28	-	TRBJ1-1	CASSPRGTEAFF
TRBV6-1	-	TRBJ2-1	CASSEWSGEGNEQFF
TRBV6-5	-	TRBJ1-6	CASSYQGVYNSPLHF
TRBV6-5	-	TRBJ2-7	CASSLDRAREQYF
TRBV6-1	-	TRBJ2-5	CASSEVLAGTETQYF
TRBV6-5	-	TRBJ2-7	CASRRTGDPYEQYF
TRBV7-3	-	TRBJ2-1	CASSLGQGAAHTNEQFF
TRBV5-1	-	TRBJ2-7	CASSHTVGGPLSYEQYF
TRBV25-1	-	TRBJ1-6	CASSDRGGSPLHF
TRBV4-1	-	TRBJ2-3	CASSQEELAGGHPPPDTQYF
TRBV2	-	TRBJ1-2	CASSRDRDYGYTF
TRBV19	-	TRBJ1-2	CASSIDPRGNNYGYTF
TRBV5-6	-	TRBJ2-1	CASSPFDRDNEQFF
TRBV9	once	TRBJ1-5	CASSVGYYQPQHF
TRBV12-5	-	TRBJ1-5	CASGLGQGRVHF
TRBV29-1	-	TRBJ2-7	CSVEKGLGYEQYF
TRBV6-6	-	TRBJ1-3	CASRGAGPGNTIYF
TRBV3-1/TRBV3-2	few	TRBJ2-7	CASSQDFVSPYEQYF
TRBV28	few	TRBJ1-3	CASSLMNTIYF
TRBV4-3	few	TRBJ1-1	CASSQDTGGDTEAFF
TRBV28	-	TRBJ2-7	CASSLSSVGENYEQYF
TRBV30	-	TRBJ1-4	CAWSLPGTGKNEKLFF
TRBV4-2	-	TRBJ1-2	CASNQQGGGNYGYTF
TRBV7-8	-	TRBJ1-4	CASSLGTGVNEKLFF
TRBV7-7	once	TRBJ2-1	CASSLGDSNEQFF
TRBV6-1	-	TRBJ2-5	CASSETRRSGDTTETQYF
TRBV6-2/TRBV6-3	-	TRBJ2-7	CASSYLPEQYF
TRBV19	once	TRBJ2-1	CASSIAGTYNEQFF
TRBV4-2	-	TRBJ2-1	CASSQEPTRSHEQFF
TRBV6-5	once	TRBJ2-1	CASSYTGGTANEQFF
TRBV11-2	once	TRBJ2-7	CASSTTESYEQYF
TRBV10-2	-	TRBJ2-1	CASSESTYSYRVGNEQFF
TRBV5-6	-	TRBJ1-5	CASLRQGRDNQPQHF
TRBV19	-	TRBJ1-4	CASSAGQELEKLFF
TRBV6-5	few	TRBJ1-4	CASSPSPNEKLFF
TRBV3-1/TRBV3-2	-	TRBJ1-2	CASSPHGTDLGGYTF
TRBV28	-	TRBJ2-1	CASSLGSGGTNEQFF
TRBV6-5	-	TRBJ1-6	CASSFWTTSNSPLHF
TRBV7-8	-	TRBJ1-3	CASSLLTSGNTIYF
TRBV7-2	-	TRBJ2-5	CASSLIRFLSGNQETQYF
TRBV29-1	-	TRBJ2-1	CSVEDPTSGVSYNEQFF
TRBV6-5	-	TRBJ1-2	CASSPGTGSYGYTF
TRBV5-4	-	TRBJ2-7	CASSLATAGGPYEQYF
TRBV5-1	-	TRBJ1-2	CASSTRTGSNGYTF
TRBV9	-	TRBJ2-1	CASSWGGSRYGNEQFF